Listed here are 32 T cell receptor beta chains from one sample, sequenced in a study of cytomegalovirus exposure and HLA in healthy donors. In the PCR, 60 Vbeta and 13 Jbeta primers were used. TCRdb's table, derived via immunoSEQ multiplex PCR, lists solely in-frame clones and lacks some. Of about 110,000 clones listed, around 85% are singletons. The specimen sequenced was PBMCs. The receptors derive from a man between 40 and 49 years old in good health and CMV-seronegative.

The gene calls are TRBV7-7 and TRBJ2-5, with 10 bases identical to TRBD1. V was pared by 5 bases and J by 3 bases, with 6 bases of the junction left unmatched. The germline V gene has CDR1 SSHAT and CDR2 FNYEAQ (reference sequence). This CDR3 has 15 residues. The CDR3 DNA is TGTGCCAGCAGCATGACCGGGACAGGGGAAGAGACCCAGTACTTC. Amino acid sequence: CASSMTGTGEETQYF.

The gene calls are TRBV7-6 and TRBJ1-2, with 9 bases aligning to TRBD1. V was pared by 4 bases and J by 4 bases, with 4 bases of the junction left unmatched. This CDR3 is built from 14 residues. Germline values: CDR1 SGHVS, CDR2 FNYEAQ. CDR3 residues: CASSSGTGTYGYTF. As DNA, the CDR3 is TGTGCCAGCAGCTCCGGGACAGGGACCTATGGCTACACCTTC. Combining the CDR3 with reference TRBV7-6 and TRBJ1-2 gives the whole variable domain GAGVSQSPRYKVTKRGQDVALRCDPISGHVSLYWYRQALGQGPEFLTYFNYEAQQDKSGLPNDRFSAERPEGSISTLTIQRTEQRDSAMYRCASSSGTGTYGYTFGSGTRLTVV.

The sample holds a few counts of this clone. The V call is TRBV27, the J call TRBJ1-1; maybe TRBD1 (5 bases). V lost 6 bases and J lost 1, with 9 bases in between. This CDR3 has 13 residues. CDR1 and CDR2 from the germline V gene are MNHEY and SMNVEV (reference sequence). DNA of the CDR3: TGTGCCAGCAGCTCCGGGGGGAACACTGAAGCTTTCTTT. This sequence encodes CASSSGGNTEAFF.

This clone was seen a few times. The chain joins TRBV5-8 to TRBJ1-2; 10 bases match TRBD1. CDR3 size: 16 residues. CDR1 is SGHTS and CDR2 is YDEGEE in the germline V gene. V was pared by 0 bases and J by 0 bases, with 2 bases of the junction left unmatched. CDR3 DNA sequence: TGTGCCAGCAGCTTGGGCGGGACAGGGGCTAACTATGGCTACACCTTC. This gives the protein CASSLGGTGANYGYTF. Looking up the rest from reference TRBV5-8 and TRBJ1-2 gives the full variable domain: EAGVTQSPTHLIKTRGQQATLRCSPISGHTSVYWYQQALGLGLQFLLWYDEGEERNRGNFPPRFSGRQFPNYSSELNVNALELEDSALYLCASSLGGTGANYGYTFGSGTRLTVV.

This chain uses TRBV10-3 with TRBJ1-1; unclear D gene. V lost 3 bases to trimming and J lost 6 bases, with 8 bases between them. The CDR3 runs 12 residues. Germline lookup yields CDR1 ENHRY and CDR2 SYGVKD. CDR3 in amino acids: CAISEGRAEAFF. The CDR3 DNA reads TGTGCCATCAGTGAAGGGAGGGCTGAAGCTTTCTTT.

CDR3 sequence (DNA): TGCGCCAGCAGCTCCGGACAGGGGGCCTACGAGCAGTACTTC. Translated, it gives CASSSGQGAYEQYF. The V call is TRBV5-1, the J call TRBJ2-7, with 10 bases identical to TRBD1. The CDR3 covers 14 residues. J gave up 2 bases and V 3 bases, and 2 bases lay outside the gene matches. The germline gives CDR1 SGHRS, CDR2 YFSETQ.

The gene calls are TRBV11-2 and TRBJ2-2; D is perhaps TRBD2 (7 bases). Germline V gives CDR1 SGHAT, CDR2 FQNNGV. The CDR3 spans 16 residues. Trimming removed 5 bases at V and 3 bases at J, with 16 bases between. CDR3 bases: TGTGCCAGCAGCCCAGTATCCGGGGGGCACACCGGGGAGCTGTTTTTT. Its translation: CASSPVSGGHTGELFF.

The rearrangement links TRBV4-2 to TRBJ1-2; 7 nucleotides match TRBD1. This CDR3 is built from 13 residues. Per germline, CDR1 LGHNA and CDR2 YNFKEQ. Trimming took 4 bases from V and 7 from J; bases not matched to a gene: 6. The CDR3 loop reads CASSLTGDGGYTF. The CDR3 coding sequence is TGTGCCAGCAGCCTAACAGGGGATGGTGGCTACACCTTC.

This chain links TRBV5-1 with TRBJ1-1; D is perhaps TRBD1 (6 bases). This CDR3 region has 14 residues. CDR1 is SGHRS and CDR2 is YFSETQ in the germline V gene. The germline V and J ends were trimmed by 3 bases and 0 bases, with 9 bases remaining between them. The CDR3 is CASSSQGLNTEAFF. The CDR3 DNA is TGCGCCAGCAGCTCGCAGGGGTTGAACACTGAAGCTTTCTTT.

The chain employs TRBV5-1 and TRBJ1-2; 12 bases match TRBD1. V dropped 4 bases and J dropped 7; count of bases not matched to a gene: 14. CDR1 is SGHRS, CDR2 YFSETQ, per germline. The CDR3 length is 17 residues. CDR3 in amino acids: CASSRGDRGLVNGGYTF. CDR3 DNA: TGCGCCAGCAGCCGAGGGGACAGGGGGCTTGTAAACGGTGGCTACACCTTC.

This sequence joins TRBV28 and TRBJ1-5, with a tentative D call TRBD1 (5 bases). Trimming removed 5 bases at V and 4 bases at J, with 12 bases between. The CDR3 has 14 residues. In germline, CDR1 is MDHEN, CDR2 SYDVKM. The CDR3 sequence: CASSGAGSNQPQHF. DNA of the CDR3: TGTGCCAGCAGTGGGGCGGGGAGTAATCAGCCCCAGCATTTT. The full variable domain, completed using reference TRBV28 and TRBJ1-5, is DVKVTQSSRYLVKRTGEKVFLECVQDMDHENMFWYRQDPGLGLRLIYFSYDVKMKEKGDIPEGYSVSREKKERFSLILESASTNQTSMYLCASSGAGSNQPQHFGDGTRLSIL.

The gene calls are TRBV15 and TRBJ1-4; no clear D gene. This CDR3 has 14 amino acids. Trimming removed 1 base at V and 2 bases at J, with 5 bases between. From germline, CDR1 is LNHNV and CDR2 YYDKDF (reference sequence). CDR3 in DNA: TGTGCCACCAGCAGAGGGAGGACTAATGAAAAACTGTTTTTT. It translates to CATSRGRTNEKLFF.

V is TRBV27 and J is TRBJ2-1, with TRBD2 matching over 10 bases. The length of the CDR3 is 15 residues. Germline V gives CDR1 MNHEY, CDR2 SMNVEV (reference sequence). The ends lost 8 bases at V and 0 bases at J; junction bases unmatched: 4. The DNA for the CDR3 is TGTGCCAGCGGAGCGGGGGGGAGCTCCTACAATGAGCAGTTCTTC. It is translated as CASGAGGSSYNEQFF.

The chain uses TRBV6-1 and TRBJ2-1, with TRBD1 matching 8 bases. The germline V gene encodes CDR1 MNHNS and CDR2 SASEGT. After removal of 4 bases from V and 0 bases from J, the junction contained 2 bases not matched to a gene. The CDR3 runs to 15 residues. The CDR3 coding sequence is TGTGCCAGCAGTGGGGACAGGAGCTCCTACAATGAGCAGTTCTTC. Protein: CASSGDRSSYNEQFF.

The CDR3: CASSPQTGGVDGYTF. The CDR3 DNA reads as TGCGCCAGCAGCCCCCAAACGGGAGGTGTGGATGGCTACACCTTC. The chain recombines TRBV5-1 with TRBJ1-2, with D unclear. Between the trimmed V and J ends, which lost 4 bases and 6 bases, there was a span of 19 bases. Per germline, CDR1 SGHRS and CDR2 YFSETQ. The CDR3 extends over 15 amino acids.

This clone was seen just once. V is TRBV7-9 and J is TRBJ2-3; D possibly corresponds to TRBD2 (6 bases). Germline V lookup: CDR1 SEHNR, CDR2 FQNEAQ (reference sequence). Trimming took 5 bases from V and 1 from J, leaving 13 bases between them. The CDR3 runs to 15 residues. CDR3 DNA: TGTGCCAGCAGCGCCTCCGGGACTCGCACAGATACGCAGTATTTT. It codes for CASSASGTRTDTQYF.

The chain is built from TRBV2 and TRBJ2-1; 11 bases are a match to TRBD2. Trimming took 3 bases from V and 7 from J; bases not matched to a gene: 20. The CDR3 length is 20 residues. In germline, CDR1 is SNHLY, CDR2 FYNNEI. DNA of the CDR3: TGTGCCAGCAGTGATGGCCCCGGGCTAGCGGGGGGAGAAAGAGGAAATGAGCAGTTCTTC. This translates into CASSDGPGLAGGERGNEQFF.

The CDR3 loop is CASSWDFTDTQYF. CDR3 in DNA: TGTGCCAGCAGTTGGGACTTCACAGATACGCAGTATTTT. The chain has TRBV6-4 and TRBJ2-3, with a possible D match to TRBD2 (6 bases). This CDR3 contains 13 residues. Trimming took off 5 bases at V and 2 bases at J, with 8 bases between the two ends. Per germline, CDR1 MRHNA and CDR2 SNTAGT.

The rearrangement joins TRBV30 to TRBJ2-1; TRBD1 matches 7 bases. The CDR3 spans 14 residues. CDR1 is GTSNPN and CDR2 is SVGIG in the germline V gene (reference sequence). V was clipped by 0 bases and J by 6 bases; unmatched bases: 5. The CDR3 nucleotides are TGTGCCTGGAGTGTTGGGGGACAGTTCAATGAGCAGTTCTTC. Protein product: CAWSVGGQFNEQFF.

This sequence joins TRBV9 and TRBJ1-1; the D is unclear. The CDR3 is 15 residues long. The germline V gene encodes CDR1 SGDLS and CDR2 YYNGEE. Deletions cut 0 bases from V and 2 bases from J, with 11 bases between. The CDR3: CASSVGGPDNTEAFF. Here the CDR3 DNA reads TGTGCCAGCAGCGTAGGAGGTCCGGATAACACTGAAGCTTTCTTT.

The chain joins TRBV10-3 to TRBJ1-1, with D possibly being TRBD1 (5 bases). The CDR3 sequence is 14 residues long. V lost 5 bases and J lost 1, with 11 bases in between. CDR1 and CDR2 from the germline V gene are ENHRY and SYGVKD. The DNA of the CDR3 is TGTGCCATCAGTCCCAGGGAAACGAACACTGAAGCTTTCTTT. As protein: CAISPRETNTEAFF.

The rearrangement links TRBV6-6 to TRBJ1-3; no reliable D call. This CDR3 comprises 16 residues. Trimming took 2 bases from V and 0 from J, leaving 11 bases between them. The V gene's germline CDR1 is MNHNY and CDR2 SVGAGI (reference sequence). CDR3 in DNA: TGTGCCAGCAGTTACACCGAAGCGACCTCTGGAAACACCATATATTTT. This sequence encodes CASSYTEATSGNTIYF.

A single count supports this clone. V usage is TRBV6-5 and J usage is TRBJ2-4; D gene ambiguous. The CDR3 is made up of 14 amino acids. Germline V gives CDR1 MNHEY, CDR2 SVGAGI. Trimming took off 5 bases at V and 2 bases at J, with 10 bases between the two ends. CDR3 sequence reads: CASSSRGSKNIQYF. The CDR3 nucleotides are TGTGCCAGCAGTAGCAGAGGTTCCAAAAACATTCAGTACTTC.

The genes are TRBV15 and TRBJ2-1; 9 bases are a match to TRBD2. This CDR3 has 15 residues. Germline lookup yields CDR1 LNHNV and CDR2 YYDKDF (reference sequence). Germline trimming cut 3 bases from V and 10 bases from J; bases unmatched to any gene: 10. This CDR3 reads CATSSDAGGSWEQFF. The CDR3 DNA reads TGTGCCACCAGCAGTGACGCGGGGGGGTCCTGGGAGCAGTTCTTC.

The chain is built from TRBV5-1 and TRBJ1-1; the D gene is possibly TRBD1 (6 bases). The CDR3 spans 16 residues. With 1 base removed from V and 3 bases from J, the gap between germline ends came to 16 bases. The germline V gene encodes CDR1 SGHRS and CDR2 YFSETQ. CDR3: CASSLSGGQTDTEAFF. In DNA, the CDR3 is TGCGCCAGCAGCTTGTCCGGGGGGCAGACGGACACTGAAGCTTTCTTT.

The V call is TRBV29-1, the J call TRBJ1-3; the D is unclear. Trimming left V 7 bases short and J 4 bases short, with 11 bases between. The germline V gene has CDR1 SQVTM and CDR2 ANQGSEA. This CDR3 is 12 amino acids long. In nucleotides, the CDR3 is TGCAGCGGGCGAGGTTTGGGAAACACCATATATTTT. It yields the protein CSGRGLGNTIYF. Full variable domain (remainder filled in from reference TRBV29-1 and TRBJ1-3): SAVISQKPSRDICQRGTSLTIQCQVDSQVTMMFWYRQQPGQSLTLIATANQGSEATYESGFVIDKFPISRPNLTFSTLTVSNMSPEDSSIYLCSGRGLGNTIYFGEGSWLTVV.

This clone was detected once. The rearrangement links TRBV6-6 to TRBJ2-2, with 7 positions matching TRBD1. There are 16 residues in the CDR3. Germline V gives CDR1 MNHNY, CDR2 SVGAGI (reference sequence). Losses at the gene ends were 4 bases for V and 0 bases for J; bases not matched to a gene: 5. CDR3: CASSFDRAPNTGELFF. CDR3 DNA sequence: TGTGCCAGCAGTTTCGACAGGGCCCCGAACACCGGGGAGCTGTTTTTT.

The chain uses TRBV2 and TRBJ2-3; 7 bases match TRBD2. The CDR3 contains 17 residues. Germline CDR1 reads SNHLY; CDR2 reads FYNNEI. The V and J ends lost 5 bases and 2 bases, in that order; junction bases with no gene match: 13. The DNA for the CDR3 is TGTGCCAGCAGTCCCCGACGGGGAGGGGTGTCCACAGATACGCAGTATTTT. It encodes CASSPRRGGVSTDTQYF.

The chain links TRBV6-1 to TRBJ1-1; a weak D match, TRBD1 (5 bases). Germline loops: CDR1 MNHNS, CDR2 SASEGT. The ends were cut back, 5 bases at V and 4 bases at J, with 17 bases in the middle. The CDR3 loop spans 15 amino acids. The CDR3 sequence is CASSLQAIYSTEAFF. The DNA for the CDR3 is TGTGCCAGCAGTCTACAGGCTATCTATTCCACTGAAGCTTTCTTT.

The CDR3 coding sequence is TGTGCCTGGAGTGATGGCAGTTTCTACGAGCAGTACTTC. Translating it yields CAWSDGSFYEQYF. V usage is TRBV30 and J usage is TRBJ2-7; no reliable D call. V was shortened by 1 base and J by 3 bases, with 10 bases between the two germline ends. Germline-derived CDR1 and CDR2 are GTSNPN and SVGIG (reference sequence). This CDR3 contains 13 residues.

The chain is built from TRBV27 and TRBJ1-5, with D possibly being TRBD1 (5 bases). Deletions cut 2 bases from V and 0 bases from J, with 14 bases between. Germline loops: CDR1 MNHEY, CDR2 SMNVEV (reference sequence). This CDR3 has 17 residues. The CDR3 bases are TGTGCCAGCAGTTTACGGGCGGGGGGTTATAGCAATCAGCCCCAGCATTTT. Its translation: CASSLRAGGYSNQPQHF.

The chain couples TRBV4-1 to TRBJ2-7; 9 nucleotides align to TRBD1. This CDR3 is built from 13 residues. The germline V gene has CDR1 MGHRA and CDR2 YSYEKL. V lost 4 bases, J lost 5 bases, and 3 bases stayed unmatched. CDR3 coding DNA: TGCGCCAGCAGCCTCCGACAGGGGGACGAGCAGTACTTC. It codes for CASSLRQGDEQYF.